The table lists the clone carrying this T cell receptor beta chain with a count of one. The repertoire was sequenced with immunoSEQ multiplex PCR; TCRdb's copy has only in-frame clones and lacks some. The table shows some 71,000 clones, with 91% occurring only once. Looked up from germline, CDR1 is MGHDK and CDR2 is SYGVNS. Trimming removed 2 bases from V and 2 bases from J, with 13 bases in between. This CDR3 is 16 amino acids long. This sample stems from a study of OX40 agonist ivuxolimab in advanced cancers. Study-wide background: The drug used for patients, ivuxolimab, was an agonistic anti-OX40 (CD134) antibody. Administration of intravenous ivuxolimab to patients occurred every 2 weeks at 0.01 to 10 mg/kg.

Cycle 7 day 1, cycle 4 day 1, and baseline were the timepoints at which blood was sampled. This TCR was sampled from an adult with an advanced solid tumor such as melanoma, head and neck, liver or kidney cancer. This specimen was CD4+ or CD8+ T cells sorted from blood, taken in a trial of the OX40 agonist ivuxolimab. The chain uses TRBV25-1 and TRBJ2-1, with D uncertain. The CDR3: CASSEPSSGAYNEQFF. CDR3 nucleotides: TGTGCCAGCAGTGAACCAAGCAGTGGGGCCTACAATGAGCAGTTCTTC. Full variable domain (remainder filled in from reference TRBV25-1 and TRBJ2-1): EADIYQTPRYLVIGTGKKITLECSQTMGHDKMYWYQQDPGMELHLIHYSYGVNSTEKGDLSSESTVSRIRTEHFPLTLESARPSHTSQYLCASSEPSSGAYNEQFFGPGTRLTVL.